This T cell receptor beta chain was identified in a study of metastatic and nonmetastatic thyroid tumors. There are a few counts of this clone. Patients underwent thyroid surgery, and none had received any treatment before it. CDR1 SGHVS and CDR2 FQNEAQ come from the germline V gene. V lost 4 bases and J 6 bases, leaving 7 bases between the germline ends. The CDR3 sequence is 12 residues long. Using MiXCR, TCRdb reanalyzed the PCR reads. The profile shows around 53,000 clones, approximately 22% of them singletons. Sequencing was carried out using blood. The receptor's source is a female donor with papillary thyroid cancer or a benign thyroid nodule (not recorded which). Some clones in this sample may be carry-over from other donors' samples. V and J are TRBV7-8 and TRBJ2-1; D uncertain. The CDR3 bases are TGTGCCAGCAGCTCCCCTCCCAATGAGCAGTTCTTC. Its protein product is CASSSPPNEQFF. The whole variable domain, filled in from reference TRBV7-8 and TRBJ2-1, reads GAGVSQSPRYKVAKRGQDVALRCDPISGHVSLFWYQQALGQGPEFLTYFQNEAQLDKSGLPSDRFFAERPEGSVSTLKIQRTQQEDSAVYLCASSSPPNEQFFGPGTRLTVL.